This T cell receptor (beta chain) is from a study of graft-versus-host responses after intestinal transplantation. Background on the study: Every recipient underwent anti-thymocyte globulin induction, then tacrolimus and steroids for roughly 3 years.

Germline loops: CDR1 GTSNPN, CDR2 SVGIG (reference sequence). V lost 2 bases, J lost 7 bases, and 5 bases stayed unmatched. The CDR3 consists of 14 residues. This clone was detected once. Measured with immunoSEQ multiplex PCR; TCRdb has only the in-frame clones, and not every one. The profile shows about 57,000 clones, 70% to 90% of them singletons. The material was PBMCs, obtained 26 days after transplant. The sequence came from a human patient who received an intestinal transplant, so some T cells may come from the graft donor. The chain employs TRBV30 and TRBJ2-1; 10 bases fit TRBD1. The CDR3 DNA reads TGTGCCTGGAGTCAGGGACAGGGGTCAAATGAGCAGTTCTTC. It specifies CAWSQGQGSNEQFF. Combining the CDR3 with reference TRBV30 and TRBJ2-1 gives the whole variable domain SQTIHQWPATLVQPVGSPLSLECTVEGTSNPNLYWYRQAAGRGLQLLFYSVGIGQISSEVPQNLSASRPQDRQFILSSKKLLLSDSGFYLCAWSQGQGSNEQFFGPGTRLTVL.